This passage covers 24 T cell receptor beta chains from one sample sequenced in a study of T cells and copy number aberrations in small-cell lung cancer. The table came from immunoSEQ multiplex PCR; TCRdb's copy has only in-frame clones and leaves some out. The table shows about 1,200 clones, with around 85% occurring only once. Specimen: tumor tissue. Receptors were obtained from a man aged 60-69 years with small cell lung cancer.

The rearrangement joins TRBV11-2 to TRBJ1-1; D gene uncertain. The CDR3 length is 13 residues. Germline CDR1 reads SGHAT; CDR2 reads FQNNGV. V dropped 4 bases and J dropped 5 bases, with 11 bases sitting between them. The CDR3 region has the DNA TGTGCCAGCAGCTCTAATGTGGGGACTGAAGCTTTCTTT. It encodes CASSSNVGTEAFF.

J is TRBJ2-7 and V is TRBV6-1; the D is unclear. The V end was cut by 8 bases, the J end by 2 bases, with 16 bases between. The germline V gene encodes CDR1 MNHNS and CDR2 SASEGT. The CDR3 contains 14 residues. The CDR3 sequence is CASYAFGLAYEQYF. CDR3 DNA: TGTGCCAGCTACGCTTTTGGTCTGGCCTACGAGCAGTACTTC.

This rearrangement joins TRBV7-2 to TRBJ1-1; D is ambiguous. This CDR3 is built from 14 residues. Trimming took 1 base from V and 0 from J, leaving 6 bases between them. Looked up from germline, CDR1 is SGHTA and CDR2 is FQGNSA. The CDR3 spells CASSLVWMNTEAFF. DNA of the CDR3: TGTGCCAGCAGCTTAGTGTGGATGAACACTGAAGCTTTCTTT. Drawing the rest from reference TRBV7-2 and TRBJ1-1, the complete variable domain is GAGVSQSPSNKVTEKGKDVELRCDPISGHTALYWYRQSLGQGLEFLIYFQGNSAPDKSGLPSDRFSAERTGGSVSTLTIQRTQQEDSAVYLCASSLVWMNTEAFFGQGTRLTVV.

V usage is TRBV7-9 and J usage is TRBJ2-1; 15 bases line up with TRBD2. Germline assignment: CDR1 SEHNR and CDR2 FQNEAQ (reference sequence). After removal of 4 bases from V and 8 bases from J, the junction contained 3 bases not matched to a gene. The CDR3 contains 15 residues. The CDR3 loop reads CASSYRTSGRDEQFF. The CDR3 nucleotides are TGTGCCAGCAGCTACCGGACTAGCGGGAGGGATGAGCAGTTCTTC.

The chain employs TRBV30 and TRBJ1-1, with D tentatively TRBD1 (5 bases). This CDR3 spans 15 amino acids. V was cut by 2 bases and J by 2 bases, with 15 bases left in between. CDR1 and CDR2 from the germline V gene are GTSNPN and SVGIG (reference sequence). CDR3 loop: CAWSLSGLSNTEAFF. DNA for the CDR3: TGTGCCTGGAGTCTATCGGGACTGTCAAACACTGAAGCTTTCTTT.

The chain uses TRBV19 and TRBJ1-2, with D possibly TRBD1 on 5 matching bases. V dropped 3 bases and J dropped 2 bases, with 10 bases sitting between them. The CDR3 is made up of 14 amino acids. CDR1 is LNHDA, CDR2 SQIVND, per germline (reference sequence). The CDR3 spells CASSIGTQNYGYTF. DNA of the CDR3: TGTGCCAGTAGTATTGGGACGCAAAACTATGGCTACACCTTC. The full variable domain, its missing parts supplied by reference TRBV19 and TRBJ1-2, is DGGITQSPKYLFRKEGQNVTLSCEQNLNHDAMYWYRQDPGQGLRLIYYSQIVNDFQKGDIAEGYSVSREKKESFPLTVTSAQKNPTAFYLCASSIGTQNYGYTFGSGTRLTVV.

The chain carries TRBV6-1 and TRBJ2-7; D is perhaps TRBD2 (6 bases). Germline V gene data show CDR1 as MNHNS and CDR2 as SASEGT. V was clipped by 8 bases and J by 4 bases, with 15 bases between them. The CDR3 contains 13 residues. In nucleotides, the CDR3 is TGTGCCAGCGTTATGGCTAGCGCGTACGAGCAGTACTTC. Amino acid sequence: CASVMASAYEQYF.

The chain combines TRBV15 with TRBJ1-1, with 8 positions matching TRBD1. The CDR3 contains 15 residues. With V trimmed by 3 bases and J by 2 bases, 5 bases remained unmatched. Per germline, CDR1 LNHNV and CDR2 YYDKDF (reference sequence). The CDR3 is CATSSTQGANTEAFF. DNA of the CDR3: TGTGCCACCAGCAGTACCCAGGGGGCTAACACTGAAGCTTTCTTT. The variable domain in full, completed from reference TRBV15 and TRBJ1-1, reads DAMVIQNPRYQVTQFGKPVTLSCSQTLNHNVMYWYQQKSSQAPKLLFHYYDKDFNNEADTPDNFQSRRPNTSFCFLDIRSPGLGDTAMYLCATSSTQGANTEAFFGQGTRLTVV.

The chain carries TRBV28 and TRBJ1-1; perhaps TRBD1 as D (6 bases). V lost 6 bases and J 13 bases, leaving 18 bases between the germline ends. Germline V gene data show CDR1 as MDHEN and CDR2 as SYDVKM. The CDR3 contains 12 residues. CDR3 residues: CASRTLQGIDFF. CDR3 DNA: TGTGCCAGCAGGACCCTACAGGGAATTGATTTCTTT.

V usage is TRBV7-8 and J usage is TRBJ1-5; TRBD1 might be the D (6 bases). CDR3 length: 13 residues. Germline V lookup: CDR1 SGHVS, CDR2 FQNEAQ. Trimming left V 5 bases short and J 6 bases short, with 11 bases between. This CDR3 reads CASSQQGSQPQHF. The CDR3 DNA reads TGTGCCAGCAGCCAGCAGGGGAGTCAGCCCCAGCATTTT.

This chain uses TRBV11-3 with TRBJ2-7; D is unresolved. Germline assignment: CDR1 SGHNT and CDR2 YENEEA. This CDR3 has 14 amino acids. V lost 6 bases, J lost 3 bases, and 15 bases lay in between. DNA for the CDR3: TGTGCCAGCAGTCAGACCCCAGGTAGCTACGAGCAGTACTTC. Encoded protein: CASSQTPGSYEQYF.

This sequence joins TRBV5-1 and TRBJ2-2; D may be TRBD2 (5 bases). Germline V gene lookup returns CDR1 SGHRS and CDR2 YFSETQ. Trimming took off 0 bases at V and 4 bases at J, with 10 bases between the two ends. CDR3 length equals 15 residues. The CDR3 loop is CASSLALAGTGELFF. DNA for the CDR3: TGCGCCAGCAGCTTGGCCTTGGCGGGCACCGGGGAGCTGTTTTTT. The full variable domain, its missing parts supplied by reference TRBV5-1 and TRBJ2-2, is KAGVTQTPRYLIKTRGQQVTLSCSPISGHRSVSWYQQTPGQGLQFLFEYFSETQRNKGNFPGRFSGRQFSNSRSEMNVSTLELGDSALYLCASSLALAGTGELFFGEGSRLTVL.

DNA for the CDR3: TGTGCCAGCGCGAACAATGAGCAGTTCTTC. Translation gives CASANNEQFF. The chain couples TRBV7-9 to TRBJ2-1, with D unclear. The V gene's germline CDR1 is SEHNR and CDR2 FQNEAQ (reference sequence). The CDR3 loop spans 10 amino acids. The V and J ends lost 8 bases and 5 bases respectively, with 4 bases between them.

Comment on this clone: A read error is likely, as this CDR3 ends without the conserved phenylalanine or tryptophan. The V and J genes are TRBV5-1 and TRBJ1-5; possibly TRBD1 for D (6 bases). The CDR3 extends over 16 amino acids. V was pared by 0 bases and J by 3 bases, with 13 bases between. Looked up from germline, CDR1 is SGHRS and CDR2 is YFSETQ. The DNA for the CDR3 is TGCGCCAGCAGCTTGGATCCCCAGGGGAACAATCAGCCCCAGCATGTT. Its translation is CASSLDPQGNNQPQHV.

The rearrangement uses TRBV19 and TRBJ2-3, with D perhaps TRBD2 (6 bases). Germline assignment: CDR1 LNHDA and CDR2 SQIVND (reference sequence). This CDR3 contains 12 residues. V was clipped by 4 bases and J by 6 bases, with 8 bases between them. CDR3 amino acids: CASSTTSDTQYF. Here the CDR3 DNA reads TGTGCCAGTAGTACTACTAGCGATACGCAGTATTTT.

The count of this clone is one. This chain joins TRBV6-5 and TRBJ2-2; D is ambiguous. The V end was cut by 2 bases, the J end by 6 bases, with 4 bases between. This CDR3 contains 12 residues. Germline-derived CDR1 and CDR2 are MNHEY and SVGAGI. The CDR3, as DNA: TGTGCCAGCAGTTACCCGTCCGGGGAGCTGTTTTTT. Amino acids: CASSYPSGELFF.

CDR3 region: CASRVLGANEKLFF. The CDR3 nucleotides read TGTGCCAGCAGGGTACTCGGAGCAAATGAAAAACTGTTTTTT. This chain connects TRBV27 to TRBJ1-4; D is unclear. The CDR3 is 14 residues long. The germline V and J ends were trimmed by 6 bases and 5 bases, with 13 bases remaining between them. Per the germline V gene, CDR1 is MNHEY and CDR2 is SMNVEV (reference sequence).

V and J are TRBV18 and TRBJ2-7; D possibly corresponds to TRBD2 (5 bases). Germline CDR1 reads KGHSH; CDR2 reads LQKENI. The CDR3 contains 14 residues. The V and J ends lost 6 bases and 3 bases respectively, with 15 bases between them. The CDR3 region is CASSRGSGYYEQYF. In DNA form, the CDR3 reads TGTGCCAGCTCTCGAGGCTCGGGATACTACGAGCAGTACTTC.

The chain uses TRBV29-1 and TRBJ2-1; TRBD2 aligns across 13 bases. Trimming took 7 bases from V and 10 from J; bases not matched to a gene: 7. CDR1 and CDR2 from the germline V gene are SQVTM and ANQGSEA. CDR3 size: 13 residues. The CDR3 DNA reads TGCAGCGCCGGGACTAGCGGGACGGGAGAGCAGTTCTTC. Protein product: CSAGTSGTGEQFF.

J is TRBJ1-5 and V is TRBV18, with D maybe TRBD1 (5 bases). The CDR3 runs 18 residues. Looked up from germline, CDR1 is KGHSH and CDR2 is LQKENI. V was pared by 0 bases and J by 3 bases, with 18 bases between. The CDR3 loop is CASSPPGMGRPLNQPQHF. CDR3 DNA: TGTGCCAGCTCACCACCGGGAATGGGGCGTCCCCTCAATCAGCCCCAGCATTTT.

V usage is TRBV11-3 and J usage is TRBJ2-7; 8 bases match TRBD2. There are 15 residues in the CDR3. CDR1 and CDR2 (germline): SGHNT, YENEEA. With 5 bases clipped from V and 3 bases from J, the junction kept 9 bases outside the gene matches. CDR3 sequence (DNA): TGTGCCAGCAGCGTACGTAGCGGGGTGGTCTACGAGCAGTACTTC. Its protein product is CASSVRSGVVYEQYF.

J is TRBJ1-1 and V is TRBV27; D remains unclear. Germline CDR1 and CDR2: MNHEY and SMNVEV (reference sequence). The CDR3 is 13 residues long. Trimming cost V 5 bases and J 3 bases, with 10 bases left between them. In nucleotides, the CDR3 is TGTGCCAGCAGTCCGGGGTGGGACACTGAAGCTTTCTTT. Translated, it gives CASSPGWDTEAFF.

This sequence joins TRBV7-9 and TRBJ1-6, with a weak D call TRBD1 (5 bases). Trimming pared 5 bases from V and 14 bases from J, leaving 13 bases between. Germline loops: CDR1 SEHNR, CDR2 FQNEAQ (reference sequence). This CDR3 contains 12 residues. CDR3 DNA: TGTGCCAGCAGCAGGGACCTAAGGGCCCTCCACTTT. Amino acid sequence: CASSRDLRALHF.

J is TRBJ1-4 and V is TRBV30; no firm D call. The CDR3 is made up of 13 amino acids. CDR1 and CDR2 from the germline V gene are GTSNPN and SVGIG (reference sequence). V shed 4 bases and J shed 4 bases, with 10 bases lying between them. This CDR3 is CAWIIRLNEKLFF. For the CDR3, the DNA is TGTGCCTGGATCATCAGGCTTAATGAAAAACTGTTTTTT.